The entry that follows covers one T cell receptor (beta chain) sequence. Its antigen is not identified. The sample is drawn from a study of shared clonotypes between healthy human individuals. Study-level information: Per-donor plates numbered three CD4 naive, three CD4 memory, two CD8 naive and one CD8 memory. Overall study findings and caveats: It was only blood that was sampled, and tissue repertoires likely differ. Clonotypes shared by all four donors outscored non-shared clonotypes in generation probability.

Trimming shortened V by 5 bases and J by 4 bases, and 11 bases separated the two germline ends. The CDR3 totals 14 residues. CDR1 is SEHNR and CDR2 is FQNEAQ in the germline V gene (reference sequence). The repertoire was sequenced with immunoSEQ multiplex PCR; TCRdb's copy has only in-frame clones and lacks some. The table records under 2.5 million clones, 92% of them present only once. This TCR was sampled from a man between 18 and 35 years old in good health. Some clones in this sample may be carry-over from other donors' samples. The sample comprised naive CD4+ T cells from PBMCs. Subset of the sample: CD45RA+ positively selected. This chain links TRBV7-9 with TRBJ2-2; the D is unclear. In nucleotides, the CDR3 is TGTGCCAGCAGCATCGGACCGTTCACCGGGGAGCTGTTTTTT. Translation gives CASSIGPFTGELFF.